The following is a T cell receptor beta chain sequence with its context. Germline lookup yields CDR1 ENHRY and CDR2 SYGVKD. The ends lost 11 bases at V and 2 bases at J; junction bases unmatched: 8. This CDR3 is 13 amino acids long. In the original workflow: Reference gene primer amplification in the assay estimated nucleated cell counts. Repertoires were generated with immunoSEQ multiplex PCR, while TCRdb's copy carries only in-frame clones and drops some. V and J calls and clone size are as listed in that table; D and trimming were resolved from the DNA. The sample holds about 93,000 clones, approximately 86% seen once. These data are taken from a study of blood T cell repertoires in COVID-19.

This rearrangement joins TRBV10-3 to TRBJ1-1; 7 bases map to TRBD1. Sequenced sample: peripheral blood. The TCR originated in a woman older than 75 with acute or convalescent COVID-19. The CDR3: CAALRDSNTEAFF. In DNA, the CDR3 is TGTGCCGCGTTGAGGGACAGTAACACTGAAGCTTTCTTT.